Below, 18 T cell receptor beta chains from the same sample are listed, as sequenced in a study of CXCR3-negative and CXCR3-positive naive CD8 T cells. The method, 5' RACE with UMI labels, was used to prepare the TRB cDNA libraries. TCRdb reprocessed the 5' RACE reads; each CDR3 protein has one entry and no DNA is given. This repertoire comprises roughly 29,000 distinct CDR3 sequences; its ten largest clones make up roughly 10%. Sequenced sample: memory CD8+ T cells from blood. These receptors were collected from a human donor in good health. Some clones in this sample may be carry-over from other donors' samples.

J is TRBJ2-1 and V is TRBV4-1; TCRdb calls TRBD2, which cannot be checked without DNA. The CDR3 spans 16 residues. Germline CDR1 reads MGHRA; CDR2 reads YSYEKL. The CDR3 reads CASSQEGLAGGNEQFF.

This clonotype is identified as medium-sized (0.01 to 0.1%) from frequency. The rearrangement joins TRBV5-5 to TRBJ1-2; TCRdb returns TRBD1, unconfirmable since there is no DNA. Germline CDR1 reads SGHKS; CDR2 reads YYEKEE (reference sequence). The CDR3 extends over 17 amino acids. CDR3: CASSLEVGQGVHYGYTF.

CDR3 in amino acids: CASSSDAGNTIYF. The V call is TRBV7-2, the J call TRBJ1-3. CDR1 SGHTA and CDR2 FQGNSA come from the germline V gene. This CDR3 is built from 13 residues.

The chain carries TRBV20-1 and TRBJ2-5; as DNA is missing, the TRBD2 call by TCRdb cannot be tested. CDR3 length: 16 amino acids. Germline CDR1 and CDR2: DFQATT and SNEGSKA (reference sequence). CDR3 sequence: CSARDVLGGEQETQYF.

The chain couples TRBV27 to TRBJ2-5; TCRdb proposes TRBD1, but this gene call is untestable without DNA. The germline gives CDR1 MNHEY, CDR2 SMNVEV (reference sequence). The CDR3 loop spans 15 amino acids. The CDR3 sequence: CASSHRDSLQETQYF.

The rearrangement uses TRBV20-1 and TRBJ2-7; TCRdb returns TRBD2, unconfirmable since there is no DNA. The V gene's germline CDR1 is DFQATT and CDR2 SNEGSKA (reference sequence). The CDR3 is 11 amino acids. CDR3 residues: CSARGEGKQYF.

The V gene is TRBV7-2, the J gene TRBJ2-1; the D call from TCRdb, TRBD2, cannot be confirmed without DNA. The germline CDR1 and CDR2 sequences are SGHTA and FQGNSA. The CDR3 has 17 amino acids. CDR3 amino acids: CASSYSASGGIYNEQFF.

V gene TRBV11-3 combines with J gene TRBJ2-3; the TCRdb call, TRBD2, lacks DNA for checking. Germline CDR1 is SGHNT and CDR2 is YENEEA. CDR3 length: 18 amino acids. The CDR3 spells CASSLGLGGDYYTDTQYF.

The chain employs TRBV9 and TRBJ1-1; the D call of TRBD1 rests on TCRdb alone, since no DNA is present to check it. Germline V gene lookup returns CDR1 SGDLS and CDR2 YYNGEE. This CDR3 contains 15 residues. The CDR3 is CASSVAPGANTEAFF.

The chain employs TRBV13 and TRBJ1-1; with no DNA, the TCRdb D assignment of TRBD1 cannot be verified. The CDR3 spans 15 residues. The germline CDR1 and CDR2 sequences are PRHDT and FYEKMQ (reference sequence). CDR3 residues: CASSHQGQGKTEAFF. Combining the CDR3 with reference TRBV13 and TRBJ1-1 gives the whole variable domain AAGVIQSPRHLIKEKRETATLKCYPIPRHDTVYWYQQGPGQDPQFLISFYEKMQSDKGSIPDRFSAQQFSDYHSELNMSSLELGDSALYFCASSHQGQGKTEAFFGQGTRLTVV.

The rearrangement joins TRBV12-3 or TRBV12-4 to TRBJ2-1; TCRdb designates TRBD2, a call that cannot be tested without DNA. The CDR3 runs to 17 residues. The CDR3 is CASSLALYGGRTGEQFF.

The chain carries TRBV6-2 or TRBV6-3 and TRBJ2-7. Germline V gives CDR1 MNHEY, CDR2 SVGEGT. The CDR3 contains 13 residues. Here the CDR3 reads CASSYLGLGEQYF.

The rearrangement links TRBV4-3 to TRBJ2-4; TCRdb returns TRBD1, unconfirmable since there is no DNA. Germline V gene lookup returns CDR1 LGHNA and CDR2 YSLEER. The CDR3 consists of 16 residues. Here the CDR3 reads CASSQEGREPKNIQYF.

This clonotype is deemed medium-sized by its frequency. V is TRBV6-4 and J is TRBJ2-1; as DNA is missing, the TRBD2 call by TCRdb cannot be tested. Germline loops: CDR1 MRHNA, CDR2 SNTAGT. This CDR3 comprises 16 residues. The CDR3 here is CASSESGGASAGEQFF.

CDR3 loop: CASSEGTGLSPLHF. The V call is TRBV25-1, the J call TRBJ1-6; TCRdb lists TRBD1, though no DNA is available to test this call. The V gene's germline CDR1 is MGHDK and CDR2 SYGVNS. The CDR3 totals 14 residues.

The V gene is TRBV7-9, the J gene TRBJ1-2; TCRdb's D call of TRBD1 is untestable without DNA. Germline CDR1 SEHNR, CDR2 FQNEAQ (reference sequence). The CDR3 extends over 13 amino acids. CDR3 residues: CASTGTGDYGYTF. Full variable domain (rest looked up from reference TRBV7-9 and TRBJ1-2): DTGVSQNPRHKITKRGQNVTFRCDPISEHNRLYWYRQTLGQGPEFLTYFQNEAQLEKSRLLSDRFSAERPKGSFSTLEIQRTEQGDSAMYLCASTGTGDYGYTFGSGTRLTVV.

The rearrangement links TRBV7-9 to TRBJ2-1; as DNA is missing, the TRBD1 call by TCRdb cannot be tested. The CDR3 contains 16 residues. Germline CDR1 reads SEHNR; CDR2 reads FQNEAQ (reference sequence). The CDR3 sequence: CASSPGHGRHYNEQFF.

The rearrangement joins TRBV24-1 to TRBJ1-2; TCRdb's D gene call, TRBD1, goes unchecked for lack of DNA. The germline V gene encodes CDR1 KGHDR and CDR2 SFDVKD. CDR3 size: 14 residues. The CDR3: CATSDFSGGDGYTF.